This TCR beta chain was documented in a study of blood T cell repertoires in COVID-19. Looking at the study overall: PBMCs, B-cell-depleted T cells, or T cells were the source of the cDNA or gDNA that made up the material.

Per the original data handling: Quantification of nucleated cells was approximated via reference gene primer amplification. The method was immunoSEQ multiplex PCR; TCRdb's version includes in-frame clones alone and lacks a portion of them. The DNA gave D and trimming, while V, J and clone size come from that table. The table has approximately 210,000 clones, about 80% seen once; the top ten hold approximately 15%. The CDR3 has 16 amino acids. Per germline, CDR1 SGHTA and CDR2 FQGNSA. V lost 5 bases and J 6 bases, leaving 23 bases between the germline ends. In terms of age and location, participants ranged from roughly 18 to 95 years and lived in under 30 US areas.

V is TRBV7-2 and J is TRBJ2-7, with D possibly TRBD2 on 6 matching bases. Sequencing was performed on PBMCs or T cells enriched from blood (not recorded which). This TCR came from a man aged 40-49 years who had recovered from COVID-19. Here the CDR3 DNA reads TGTGCCAGCAGCCCCCCTCCGGGACCCTCGCGGGGCGAGCAGTACTTC. Amino acid sequence: CASSPPPGPSRGEQYF.